This T cell receptor (beta chain) was recorded in a study of T cell repertoires in cytomegalovirus infection. Study background: In public TCR beta signatures, there were indications of both CMV infection and matching HLA type. Study-wide results and limits: What dominated the ex vivo response were HLA-C-restricted CMV-specific TCR beta clonotypes. Accumulated public TCR beta family frequency recognized individuals carrying CMV together with the relevant HLA.

V lost 1 base and J lost 6; bases outside the gene matches: 8. Germline values: CDR1 SGHNT, CDR2 YENEEA. This CDR3 has 15 residues. On this clonotype itself: Its antigen is as yet unknown.

TCRdb re-derived calls from the reads in MiXCR, one entry per CDR3 protein. The table lists 150,000 to 200,000 distinct CDR3 sequences, roughly an eighth of them singletons. This receptor was taken from a human donor in good health (CMV status not recorded). Some clones in this sample may be carry-over from other donors' samples. Sequenced: PBMCs. The genes are TRBV11-3 and TRBJ1-1; 7 nucleotides match TRBD1. The DNA for the CDR3 is TGTGCCAGCAGCTTAGGAGGACAGGTTGGCTCTGAAGCTTTCTTT. Its protein product is CASSLGGQVGSEAFF.